This TCR beta chain was sequenced in a study of cytomegalovirus exposure and HLA in healthy donors. The CDR3 is made up of 13 amino acids. The germline gives CDR1 SEHNR, CDR2 FQNEAQ (reference sequence). In the case of this clone: One end of the junction does not line up with germline, which may come from a read error.

The PCR employed 60 Vbeta primers together with 13 Jbeta primers. Using immunoSEQ multiplex PCR, the repertoire was profiled, and TCRdb retains in-frame clones only, with some absent. The data hold approximately 200,000 clones, with approximately 84% observed a single time. This clonotype originated in a boy younger than 18 in good health and CMV-seronegative. Material: PBMCs. The chain uses TRBV7-9 and TRBJ1-2, with D unclear. This chain's CDR3 is CSSSPTGFDGYTF. CDR3 coding DNA: TGTTCCAGCAGCCCAACCGGTTTCGATGGCTACACCTTC.